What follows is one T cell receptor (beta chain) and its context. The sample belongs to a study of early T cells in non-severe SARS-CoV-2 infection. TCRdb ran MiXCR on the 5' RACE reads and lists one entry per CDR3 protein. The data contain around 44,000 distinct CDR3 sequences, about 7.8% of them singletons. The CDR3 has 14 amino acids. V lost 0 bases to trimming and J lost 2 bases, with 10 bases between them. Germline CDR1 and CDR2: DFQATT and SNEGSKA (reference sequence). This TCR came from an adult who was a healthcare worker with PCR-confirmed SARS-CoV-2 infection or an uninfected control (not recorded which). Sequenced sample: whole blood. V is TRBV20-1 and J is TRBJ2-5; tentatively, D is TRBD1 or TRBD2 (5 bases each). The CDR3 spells CSARDGGRQETQYF. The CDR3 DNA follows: TGCAGTGCTAGAGATGGGGGACGGCAAGAGACCCAGTACTTC.